Listed below are T cell receptor beta chains from one sample, sequenced in a study of naive and memory T cell subsets. TCRdb recomputed calls from the UMI-ligation and nested PCR reads with MiXCR, one row per CDR3 protein. The sample holds approximately 8,100 distinct CDR3 sequences, around 28% seen once. The sample comprised CD8+ TEMRA cells from blood. These receptors all stem from a human donor in good health. CDR3s include the opening cysteine and the closing phenylalanine or tryptophan. The D gene is left open where the match is weak. Clone size is not always given. Where it is, it says once, few, many or a class for expanded clones.

V: TRBV7-9
D: .
size: few
J: TRBJ2-7
DNA: TGTGCCAGCAGCTTAAGTTTCCGAACCTACGAGCAGTACTTC
CDR3: CASSLSFRTYEQYF

V: TRBV4-2
D: .
size: few
J: TRBJ2-5
DNA: TGTGCCAGCAGCCAAGGTCTCCAAGCGGAGACCCAGTACTTC
CDR3: CASSQGLQAETQYF

V: TRBV3-1
D: .
size: .
J: TRBJ2-3
DNA: TGTGCCAGCAGCCAGATAGACACAGATACGCAGTATTTT
CDR3: CASSQIDTDTQYF

V: TRBV7-9
D: .
size: .
J: TRBJ1-1
DNA: TGTGCCAGCAGCTCCCCGGAGGGGAGGAGGACTGAAGCTTTCTTT
CDR3: CASSSPEGRRTEAFF

V: TRBV29-1
D: .
size: few
J: TRBJ2-1
DNA: TGCAGCGTCCCCCCTCGGGGAAATTACAATGAGCAGTTCTTC
CDR3: CSVPPRGNYNEQFF

V: TRBV27
D: .
size: .
J: TRBJ2-7
DNA: TGTGCCAGCAGTTGGGGACACGGATACGAGCAGTACTTC
CDR3: CASSWGHGYEQYF

V: TRBV7-2
D: .
size: .
J: TRBJ2-2
DNA: TGTGCCAGCAGATGGGGGCCCGGGGAGCTGTTTTTT
CDR3: CASRWGPGELFF

V: TRBV27
D: .
size: .
J: TRBJ1-6
DNA: TGTGCCAGCAGGATCTCGAGCTCCTATAATTCACCCCTCCACTTT
CDR3: CASRISSSYNSPLHF

V: TRBV29-1
D: TRBD1
size: .
J: TRBJ2-7
DNA: TGCAGCGTTGAGGGGTCGGGACAGGACGGTAGCTCCTACGAGCAGTACTTC
CDR3: CSVEGSGQDGSSYEQYF

V: TRBV7-8
D: .
size: few
J: TRBJ1-2
DNA: TGTGCCAGCAGCTCAAGACACCGCGGCTACACCTTC
CDR3: CASSSRHRGYTF

V: TRBV12-3/TRBV12-4
D: TRBD1
size: .
J: TRBJ2-6
DNA: TGTGCCAGCAGTCAAACCGGGACAGGGGAAAGAAGTGGGGCCAACGTCCTGACTTTC
CDR3: CASSQTGTGERSGANVLTF

V: TRBV7-9
D: .
size: .
J: TRBJ2-4
DNA: TGTGCCAGCAGCCGCGGGACAGCCAAAAACATTCAGTACTTC
CDR3: CASSRGTAKNIQYF

V: TRBV13
D: .
size: once
J: TRBJ2-1
DNA: TGTGCCAGCAGCAAAGTAGGGTGGGACAATGAGCAGTTCTTC
CDR3: CASSKVGWDNEQFF

V: TRBV7-2
D: .
size: .
J: TRBJ2-1
DNA: TGTGCCAGCAGCTTAGTTGCGCCGCACTACAATGAGCAGTTCTTC
CDR3: CASSLVAPHYNEQFF

V: TRBV12-3/TRBV12-4
D: TRBD2
size: few
J: TRBJ2-5
DNA: TGTGCCAGCAGTACCCGACTAGCGGGGGCCCATTTCCCAGAGACCCAGTACTTC
CDR3: CASSTRLAGAHFPETQYF

V: TRBV3-1
D: TRBD1
size: .
J: TRBJ1-2
DNA: TGTGCCAGCAGCCCTAGAACGGGACAGGGGTCTTTGGGCTACACCTTC
CDR3: CASSPRTGQGSLGYTF

V: TRBV5-4
D: TRBD2
size: .
J: TRBJ2-1
DNA: TGTGCCAGCAGCCCCGGGGGGGCAGGACTCGGGGATGAGCAGTTCTTC
CDR3: CASSPGGAGLGDEQFF

V: TRBV12-3/TRBV12-4
D: .
size: .
J: TRBJ2-5
DNA: TGTGCCAGCGGAGACACCAAAGAGACCCAGTACTTC
CDR3: CASGDTKETQYF

V: TRBV11-2
D: .
size: .
J: TRBJ2-5
DNA: TGTGCCAGCAGCTTAGAGGGGACCCAGTACTTC
CDR3: CASSLEGTQYF

V: TRBV3-1
D: TRBD1
size: .
J: TRBJ2-3
DNA: TGTGCCAGCAGCCCCCGGGACAGCTTCACAGATACGCAGTATTTT
CDR3: CASSPRDSFTDTQYF

V: TRBV27
D: TRBD1
size: few
J: TRBJ1-2
DNA: TGTGCCAGCAGTTTATCCACAGGGGTCTATGGCTACACCTTC
CDR3: CASSLSTGVYGYTF

V: TRBV13
D: TRBD1
size: .
J: TRBJ1-1
DNA: TGTGCCAGCAGCCCATTGACAGGGGGCGAACAGGACACTGAAGCTTTCTTT
CDR3: CASSPLTGGEQDTEAFF

V: TRBV4-3
D: .
size: .
J: TRBJ2-1
DNA: TGCGCCAGCAGCCAGCCCCGTGGAAATGAGCAGTTCTTC
CDR3: CASSQPRGNEQFF

V: TRBV6-6
D: .
size: .
J: TRBJ2-7
DNA: TGTGCCAGCAGTTACTCGACCGAGCAGTACTTC
CDR3: CASSYSTEQYF

V: TRBV6-2/TRBV6-3
D: .
size: few
J: TRBJ2-6
DNA: TGTGCCACATACTCTGGGGCCAACGTCCTGACTTTC
CDR3: CATYSGANVLTF

V: TRBV6-2/TRBV6-3
D: .
size: .
J: TRBJ1-5
DNA: TGTGCCAGTTCCGCGCTCGGGGGTAGCAATCAGCCCCAGCATTTT
CDR3: CASSALGGSNQPQHF

V: TRBV15
D: TRBD1
size: .
J: TRBJ2-5
DNA: TGTGCCACCAATTCGGGACAGGGTCAAGAGACCCAGTACTTC
CDR3: CATNSGQGQETQYF

V: TRBV4-1
D: .
size: .
J: TRBJ2-1
DNA: TGCGCCAGCAGCCAAGAAGTGAGTACACTTCCCGAGCAGTTCTTC
CDR3: CASSQEVSTLPEQFF

V: TRBV27
D: .
size: few
J: TRBJ2-1
DNA: TGTGCCAGCAGTTCCGGGTGGCGGAACCTCAATGAGCAGTTCTTC
CDR3: CASSSGWRNLNEQFF

V: TRBV11-2
D: TRBD2
size: .
J: TRBJ2-7
DNA: TGTGCCAGCAGCTTAAAAGTCGCGGGAGGGGACTACGAGCAGTACTTC
CDR3: CASSLKVAGGDYEQYF

V: TRBV7-9
D: .
size: many
J: TRBJ2-7
DNA: TGTGCCAGCAGCTTAGTCGGGCAGACCTACGAGCAGTACTTC
CDR3: CASSLVGQTYEQYF

V: TRBV6-2/TRBV6-3
D: .
size: once
J: TRBJ2-3
DNA: TGTGCCAGCAGCCTATACCGCACAGATACGCAGTATTTT
CDR3: CASSLYRTDTQYF

V: TRBV30
D: .
size: few
J: TRBJ2-7
DNA: TGTGCCTGGGGGATGGGAGACTACGAGCAGTACTTC
CDR3: CAWGMGDYEQYF